The clone carrying this T cell receptor (beta chain) was counted between two and nine times. Its antigen is not known. With a duration under 3 months, ophthalmopathy in the donors showed moderate-to-severe activity, CAS ≥3 and NOSPECS ≥4. Fresh peripheral blood, roughly 9.8 ml, was the PBMC source. Beta-chain TCR CDR3 regions were amplified from RNA transcripts. First-round RT-PCR relied on HTBI primers, and a second-round multiplex PCR came next. TCRdb itself ran the multiplex PCR reads through MiXCR, one entry per CDR3 protein. Of about 740,000 distinct CDR3 sequences listed, about 44% are singletons. This specimen comes from a study of Graves' ophthalmopathy and Graves' hyperthyroidism. Findings and limits, study-wide: From stable hyperthyroidism, ophthalmopathy was separated by a 13-signature model with 85% to 90% sensitivity and more than 75% specificity.

The sequenced sample consisted of peripheral blood. This clonotype was sampled from an adult man with Graves' ophthalmopathy.

DNA for the CDR3: TGTGCCAGCAGCTCCCAGGGGGCCCGCGACGAGCAGTACTTC. Its protein product is CASSSQGARDEQYF. The chain recombines TRBV7-3 with TRBJ2-7; 8 bases match TRBD1. Germline values: CDR1 SGHTA, CDR2 FQGTGA. The CDR3 has 14 residues. Trimming took 4 bases from V and 5 from J; bases not matched to a gene: 7.